The 8 T cell receptor beta chains below all came from one sample that was sequenced in a study of CD8+ T cells in alopecia areata. The sequencing template was cDNA reverse transcribed from extracted RNA. TCRdb's table, derived via immunoSEQ multiplex PCR, lists solely in-frame clones and lacks some. The table shows about 160,000 clones, with 40% to 50% occurring only once. The sample comprised CD4+ T cells sorted from blood. These receptors all come from a human donor with alopecia areata.

This chain links TRBV29-1 with TRBJ2-3; D possibly corresponds to TRBD2 (6 bases). V lost 4 bases and J lost 1, with 6 bases in between. The length of the CDR3 is 12 residues. Germline loops: CDR1 SQVTM, CDR2 ANQGSEA. DNA for the CDR3: TGCAGCGTTGCTAGCGGCACAGATACGCAGTATTTT. It translates to CSVASGTDTQYF.

V gene TRBV2 combines with J gene TRBJ2-7, with D hard to call. Trimming removed 5 bases from V and 4 bases from J, with 3 bases in between. The germline V gene encodes CDR1 SNHLY and CDR2 FYNNEI. The CDR3 runs to 10 residues. The CDR3 nucleotides read TGTGCCAGCAGTAGGTACGAGCAGTACTTC. Translating gives CASSRYEQYF. Filled out from reference TRBV2 and TRBJ2-7, the complete variable domain reads EPEVTQTPSHQVTQMGQEVILRCVPISNHLYFYWYRQILGQKVEFLVSFYNNEISEKSEIFDDQFSVERPDGSNFTLKIRSTKLEDSAMYFCASSRYEQYFGPGTRLTVT.

The chain joins TRBV14 to TRBJ2-6, with D tentatively TRBD1 (6 bases). Trimming removed 1 base at V and 0 bases at J, with 16 bases between. Germline V lookup: CDR1 SGHDN, CDR2 FVKESK. This CDR3 spans 19 amino acids. The chain's CDR3 is CASSQGAGTLSSGANVLTF. In DNA form, the CDR3 reads TGTGCCAGCAGCCAAGGTGCCGGGACACTTAGCTCTGGGGCCAACGTCCTGACTTTC. The whole variable domain, filled in from reference TRBV14 and TRBJ2-6, reads EAGVTQFPSHSVIEKGQTVTLRCDPISGHDNLYWYRRVMGKEIKFLLHFVKESKQDESGMPNNRFLAERTGGTYSTLKVQPAELEDSGVYFCASSQGAGTLSSGANVLTFGAGSRLTVL.

For this clone: The same CDR3 can be traced to other DNA sequences in this sample. The chain employs TRBV6-5 and TRBJ1-2; no reliable D call. Germline lookup yields CDR1 MNHEY and CDR2 SVGAGI. Between the trimmed V and J ends, which lost 3 bases and 4 bases, there was a span of 9 bases. The CDR3 is 13 residues long. CDR3 nucleotides: TGTGCCAGCAGTTATAGTGCAGGCTATGGCTACACCTTC. This sequence encodes CASSYSAGYGYTF.

This chain connects TRBV30 to TRBJ2-2; D is possibly TRBD2 (6 bases). The CDR3 has 15 residues. Trimming pared 3 bases from V and 7 bases from J, leaving 18 bases between. Germline CDR1 GTSNPN, CDR2 SVGIG (reference sequence). CDR3 DNA: TGTGCCTGGAGGGCTAGTGGGAGGATAAGCGGGGAGCTGTTTTTT. Its translation is CAWRASGRISGELFF.

A few counts support this clone. The rearrangement uses TRBV10-2 and TRBJ1-1; D is unresolved. The CDR3 is 13 amino acids. V was cut by 4 bases and J by 4 bases, with 10 bases left in between. Germline V gene sequence: CDR1 WSHSY, CDR2 SAAADI. CDR3 loop: CASSVSTGTEAFF. The CDR3 DNA reads TGCGCCAGCAGTGTCAGCACGGGCACTGAAGCTTTCTTT.

This clone has only a few counts. The chain has TRBV7-2 and TRBJ2-1, with 9 bases fitting TRBD2. Germline CDR1 reads SGHTA; CDR2 reads FQGNSA. This CDR3 contains 16 residues. Trimming at V came to 5 bases and at J to 3 bases, leaving 8 bases not matched to a gene. The CDR3: CASSLQAGGFYNEQFF. CDR3 DNA sequence: TGTGCCAGCAGCCTCCAGGCGGGAGGGTTCTACAATGAGCAGTTCTTC.

This clone was seen many times. This rearrangement joins TRBV7-2 to TRBJ2-7; possibly TRBD1 or TRBD2 for D (6 bases each). The CDR3 sequence is 14 residues long. Trimming removed 2 bases from V and 2 bases from J, with 10 bases in between. Germline CDR1 and CDR2: SGHTA and FQGNSA. CDR3 loop: CASSLKGEAYEQYF. The DNA of the CDR3 is TGTGCCAGCAGCTTAAAGGGGGAGGCCTACGAGCAGTACTTC.